Shown below are 4 T cell receptor beta chains from a single sample sequenced in a study of T cells after posttransplantation cyclophosphamide. Clones were read by immunoSEQ multiplex PCR, and TCRdb kept only the in-frame ones, dropping some. Singletons are absent from the sample, which has roughly 14,000 clones. Cyclophosphamide on days +3 and +4 followed busulfan-fludarabine conditioning and a marrow graft. The specimen comprised PBMCs, sampled 950 to 1,200 days after allogeneic stem cell transplant with posttransplant cyclophosphamide. The receptors here all came from a female patient in her forties who received an allogeneic stem cell transplant from a related donor, was CMV-positive, and had no GVHD. Part of the T cell pool may stem from the graft donor.

This clone was counted ten times or more. The chain joins TRBV7-2 to TRBJ1-1, with a weak D call TRBD1 (6 bases). With 2 bases removed from V and 3 bases from J, the gap between germline ends came to 16 bases. CDR3 length: 16 residues. Looked up from germline, CDR1 is SGHTA and CDR2 is FQGNSA. CDR3 loop: CASSLTFRGGDTEAFF. Here the CDR3 DNA reads TGTGCCAGCAGCTTAACATTCAGGGGAGGGGACACTGAAGCTTTCTTT.

This clone was counted only a few times. This chain joins TRBV5-5 and TRBJ1-5; D call uncertain. This CDR3 comprises 13 residues. The ends were cut back, 0 bases at V and 4 bases at J, with 5 bases in the middle. CDR1 and CDR2 from the germline V gene are SGHKS and YYEKEE (reference sequence). Here the CDR3 reads CASSLALNQPQHF. DNA for the CDR3: TGTGCCAGCAGCTTGGCCCTAAATCAGCCCCAGCATTTT.

Ten or more counts support this clone. V usage is TRBV19 and J usage is TRBJ2-3; 14 bases map to TRBD2. Trimming took 1 base from V and 6 from J; bases not matched to a gene: 3. CDR3 length: 16 residues. Looked up from germline, CDR1 is LNHDA and CDR2 is SQIVND (reference sequence). In DNA, the CDR3 is TGTGCCAGTAGTATAGGGGGACTAGCGGGGGCCGATACGCAGTATTTT. Its translation: CASSIGGLAGADTQYF.

The table lists this clone with a few counts. The J gene is TRBJ1-6, the V gene TRBV9; D is ambiguous. CDR1 is SGDLS, CDR2 YYNGEE, per germline. V lost 1 base and J 10 bases, leaving 12 bases between the germline ends. CDR3 length: 14 amino acids. The CDR3 DNA sequence: TGTGCCAGCAGCGTATACGGGGAGGGATCACCCCTCCACTTT. Protein sequence: CASSVYGEGSPLHF.